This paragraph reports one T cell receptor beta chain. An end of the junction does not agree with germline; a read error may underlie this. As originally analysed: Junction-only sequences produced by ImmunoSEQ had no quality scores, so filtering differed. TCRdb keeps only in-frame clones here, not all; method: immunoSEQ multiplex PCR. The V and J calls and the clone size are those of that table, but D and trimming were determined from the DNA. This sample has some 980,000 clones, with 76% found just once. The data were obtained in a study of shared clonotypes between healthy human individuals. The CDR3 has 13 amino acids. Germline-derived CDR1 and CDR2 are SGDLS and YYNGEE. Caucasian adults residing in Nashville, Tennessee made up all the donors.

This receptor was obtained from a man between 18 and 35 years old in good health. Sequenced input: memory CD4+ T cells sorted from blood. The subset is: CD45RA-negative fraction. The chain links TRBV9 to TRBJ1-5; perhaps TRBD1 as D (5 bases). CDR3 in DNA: TGTGCCAGCAGCGTGGGGGGTAGGCAGCTCCAGCATTTT. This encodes CASSVGGRQLQHF.